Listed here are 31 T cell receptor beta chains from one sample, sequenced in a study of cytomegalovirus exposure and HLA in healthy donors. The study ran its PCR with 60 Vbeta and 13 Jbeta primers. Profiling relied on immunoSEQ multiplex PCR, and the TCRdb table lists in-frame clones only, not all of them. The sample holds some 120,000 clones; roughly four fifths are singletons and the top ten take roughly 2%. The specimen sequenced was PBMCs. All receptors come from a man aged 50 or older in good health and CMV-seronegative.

The DNA of the CDR3 is TGTGCCAGCAGCCCGTCAACAGGGTGGGGATCGTGGTATGGCTACACCTTC. Encoded protein: CASSPSTGWGSWYGYTF. This chain uses TRBV7-2 with TRBJ1-2; tentative D call: TRBD1 (6 bases). From germline, CDR1 is SGHTA and CDR2 FQGNSA. The CDR3 has 17 amino acids. V dropped 5 bases and J dropped 5 bases, with 24 bases sitting between them.

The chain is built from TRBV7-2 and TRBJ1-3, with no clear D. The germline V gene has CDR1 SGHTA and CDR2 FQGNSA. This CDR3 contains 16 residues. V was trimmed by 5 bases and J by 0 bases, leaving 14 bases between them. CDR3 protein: CASSPESHSSGNTIYF. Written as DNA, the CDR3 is TGTGCCAGCAGCCCGGAGTCCCATAGCTCTGGAAACACCATATATTTT. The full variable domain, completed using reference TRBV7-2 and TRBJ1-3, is GAGVSQSPSNKVTEKGKDVELRCDPISGHTALYWYRQSLGQGLEFLIYFQGNSAPDKSGLPSDRFSAERTGGSVSTLTIQRTQQEDSAVYLCASSPESHSSGNTIYFGEGSWLTVV.

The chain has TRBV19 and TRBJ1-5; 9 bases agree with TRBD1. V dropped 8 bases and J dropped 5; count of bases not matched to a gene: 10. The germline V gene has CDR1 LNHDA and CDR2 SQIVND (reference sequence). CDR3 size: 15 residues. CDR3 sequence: CASRTGTGLYQPQHF. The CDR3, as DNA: TGTGCCAGTCGAACCGGGACAGGGTTGTATCAGCCCCAGCATTTT.

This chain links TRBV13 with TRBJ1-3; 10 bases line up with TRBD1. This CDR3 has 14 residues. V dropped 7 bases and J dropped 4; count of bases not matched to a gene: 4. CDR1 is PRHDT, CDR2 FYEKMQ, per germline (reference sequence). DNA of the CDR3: TGTGCCAGCACCATGGGACAGGGGGGAAACACCATATATTTT. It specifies CASTMGQGGNTIYF.

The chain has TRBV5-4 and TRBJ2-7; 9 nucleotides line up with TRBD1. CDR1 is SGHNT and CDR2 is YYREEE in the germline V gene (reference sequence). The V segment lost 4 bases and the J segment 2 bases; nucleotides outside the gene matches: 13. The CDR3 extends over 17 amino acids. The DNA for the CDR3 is TGTGCCAGCAGCCCTCTATTCAGGACAGGGGATCCCTACGAGCAGTACTTC. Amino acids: CASSPLFRTGDPYEQYF.

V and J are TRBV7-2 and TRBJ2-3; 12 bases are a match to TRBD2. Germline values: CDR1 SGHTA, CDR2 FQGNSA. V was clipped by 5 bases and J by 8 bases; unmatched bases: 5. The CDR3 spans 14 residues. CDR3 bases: TGTGCCAGCAGCCGGACTAGCGGGGATGGTACGCAGTATTTT. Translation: CASSRTSGDGTQYF.

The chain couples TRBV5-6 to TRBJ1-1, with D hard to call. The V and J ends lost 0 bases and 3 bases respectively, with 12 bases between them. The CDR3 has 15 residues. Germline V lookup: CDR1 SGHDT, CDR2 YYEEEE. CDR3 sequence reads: CASSLEVGRDTEAFF. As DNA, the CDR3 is TGTGCCAGCAGCTTGGAGGTGGGGAGGGACACTGAAGCTTTCTTT.

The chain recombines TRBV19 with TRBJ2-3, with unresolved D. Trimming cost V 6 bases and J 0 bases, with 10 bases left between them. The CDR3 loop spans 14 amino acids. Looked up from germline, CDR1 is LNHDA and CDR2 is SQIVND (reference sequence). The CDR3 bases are TGTGCCAGTAGCCCTACTCCTAGCACAGATACGCAGTATTTT. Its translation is CASSPTPSTDTQYF.

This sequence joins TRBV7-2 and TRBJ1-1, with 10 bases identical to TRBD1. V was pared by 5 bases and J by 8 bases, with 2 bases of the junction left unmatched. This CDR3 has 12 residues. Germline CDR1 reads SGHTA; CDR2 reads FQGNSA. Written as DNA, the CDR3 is TGTGCCAGCAGCCGGACAGGGGGGGAAGCTTTCTTT. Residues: CASSRTGGEAFF.

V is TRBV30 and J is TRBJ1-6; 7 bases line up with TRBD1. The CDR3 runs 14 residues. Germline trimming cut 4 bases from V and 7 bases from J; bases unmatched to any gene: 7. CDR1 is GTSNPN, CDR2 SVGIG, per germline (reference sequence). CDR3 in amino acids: CAWIEGRGNSPLHF. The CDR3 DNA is TGTGCCTGGATAGAGGGCAGGGGGAATTCACCCCTCCACTTT. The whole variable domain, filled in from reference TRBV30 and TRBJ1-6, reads SQTIHQWPATLVQPVGSPLSLECTVEGTSNPNLYWYRQAAGRGLQLLFYSVGIGQISSEVPQNLSASRPQDRQFILSSKKLLLSDSGFYLCAWIEGRGNSPLHFGNGTRLTVT.

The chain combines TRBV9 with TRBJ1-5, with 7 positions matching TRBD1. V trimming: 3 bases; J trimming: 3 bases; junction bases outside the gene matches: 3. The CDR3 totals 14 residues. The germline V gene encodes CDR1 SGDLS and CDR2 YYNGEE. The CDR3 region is CASSDRGDNQPQHF. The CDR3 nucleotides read TGTGCCAGCAGCGACAGGGGAGACAATCAGCCCCAGCATTTT. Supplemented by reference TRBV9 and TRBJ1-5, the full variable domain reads DSGVTQTPKHLITATGQRVTLRCSPRSGDLSVYWYQQSLDQGLQFLIQYYNGEERAKGNILERFSAQQFPDLHSELNLSSLELGDSALYFCASSDRGDNQPQHFGDGTRLSIL.

In DNA, the CDR3 is TGCGCCAGCAGCTTGGGGACAACAGGGCCCGAAGCTTTCTTT. Protein: CASSLGTTGPEAFF. The V call is TRBV5-1, the J call TRBJ1-1, with a possible D match to TRBD1 (6 bases). CDR1 is SGHRS and CDR2 is YFSETQ in the germline V gene. This CDR3 spans 14 amino acids. V was pared by 0 bases and J by 8 bases, with 14 bases between.

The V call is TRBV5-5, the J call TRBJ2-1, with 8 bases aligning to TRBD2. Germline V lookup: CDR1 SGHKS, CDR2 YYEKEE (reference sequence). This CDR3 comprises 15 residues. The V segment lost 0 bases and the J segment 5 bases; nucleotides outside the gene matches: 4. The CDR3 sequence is CASSLVGLANNEQFF. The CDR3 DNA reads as TGTGCCAGCAGCTTGGTAGGACTAGCTAACAATGAGCAGTTCTTC.

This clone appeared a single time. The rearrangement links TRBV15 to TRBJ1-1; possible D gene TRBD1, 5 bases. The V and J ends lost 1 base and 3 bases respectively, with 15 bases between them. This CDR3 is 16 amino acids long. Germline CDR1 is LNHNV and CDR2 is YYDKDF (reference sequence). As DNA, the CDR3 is TGTGCCACCAGCAGAGGACGGCAGGGCGCGGACACTGAAGCTTTCTTT. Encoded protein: CATSRGRQGADTEAFF.

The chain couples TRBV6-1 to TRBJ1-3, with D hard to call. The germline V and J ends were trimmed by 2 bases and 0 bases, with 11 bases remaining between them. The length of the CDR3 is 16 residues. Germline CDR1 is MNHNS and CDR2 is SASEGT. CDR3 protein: CASSEQASYSGNTIYF. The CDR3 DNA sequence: TGTGCCAGCAGTGAACAGGCCAGCTACTCTGGAAACACCATATATTTT.

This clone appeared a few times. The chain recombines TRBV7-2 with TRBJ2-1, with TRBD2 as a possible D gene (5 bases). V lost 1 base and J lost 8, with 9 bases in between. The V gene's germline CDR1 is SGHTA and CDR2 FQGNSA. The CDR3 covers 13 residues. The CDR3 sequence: CASSLGTEDEQFF. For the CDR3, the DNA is TGTGCCAGCAGCTTAGGGACGGAGGATGAGCAGTTCTTC. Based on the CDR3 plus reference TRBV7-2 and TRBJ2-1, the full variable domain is GAGVSQSPSNKVTEKGKDVELRCDPISGHTALYWYRQSLGQGLEFLIYFQGNSAPDKSGLPSDRFSAERTGGSVSTLTIQRTQQEDSAVYLCASSLGTEDEQFFGPGTRLTVL.

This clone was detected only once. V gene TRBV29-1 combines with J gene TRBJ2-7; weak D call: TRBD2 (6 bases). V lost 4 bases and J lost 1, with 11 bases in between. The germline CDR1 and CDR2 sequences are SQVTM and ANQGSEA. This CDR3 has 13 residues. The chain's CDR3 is CSVGGGESYEQYF. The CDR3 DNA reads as TGCAGCGTTGGTGGCGGGGAGTCCTACGAGCAGTACTTC.

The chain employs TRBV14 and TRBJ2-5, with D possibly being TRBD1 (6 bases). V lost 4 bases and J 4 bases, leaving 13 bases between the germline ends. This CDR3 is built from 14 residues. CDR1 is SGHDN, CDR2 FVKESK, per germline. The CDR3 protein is CASSRTAGAETQYF. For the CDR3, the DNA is TGTGCCAGCAGCCGCACCGCAGGGGCAGAGACCCAGTACTTC.

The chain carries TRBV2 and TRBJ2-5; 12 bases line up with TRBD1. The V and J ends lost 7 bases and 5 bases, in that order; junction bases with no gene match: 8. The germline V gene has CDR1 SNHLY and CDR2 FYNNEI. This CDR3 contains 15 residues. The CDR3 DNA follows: TGTGCCAGCATTTGGGACAGGGGGCTTGGGGAGACCCAGTACTTC. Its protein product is CASIWDRGLGETQYF.

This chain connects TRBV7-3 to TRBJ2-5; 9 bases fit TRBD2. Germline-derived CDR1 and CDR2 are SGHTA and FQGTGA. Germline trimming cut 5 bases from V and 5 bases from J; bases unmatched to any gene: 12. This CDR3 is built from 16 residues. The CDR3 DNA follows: TGTGCCAGCAGCCCTGGCCCTGGCGGGGGGGCGGAGACCCAGTACTTC. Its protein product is CASSPGPGGGAETQYF.

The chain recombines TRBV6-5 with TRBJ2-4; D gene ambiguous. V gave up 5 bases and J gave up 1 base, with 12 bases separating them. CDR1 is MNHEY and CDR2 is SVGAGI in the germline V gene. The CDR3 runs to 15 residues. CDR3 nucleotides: TGTGCCAGCAGTCCAGGCCTGTGGGCCAAAAACATTCAGTACTTC. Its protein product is CASSPGLWAKNIQYF.

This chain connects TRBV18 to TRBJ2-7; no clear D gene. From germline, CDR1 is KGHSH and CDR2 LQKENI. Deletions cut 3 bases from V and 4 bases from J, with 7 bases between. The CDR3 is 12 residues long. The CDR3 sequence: CASSPTVYEQYF. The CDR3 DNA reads TGTGCCAGCTCACCTACGGTTTACGAGCAGTACTTC.

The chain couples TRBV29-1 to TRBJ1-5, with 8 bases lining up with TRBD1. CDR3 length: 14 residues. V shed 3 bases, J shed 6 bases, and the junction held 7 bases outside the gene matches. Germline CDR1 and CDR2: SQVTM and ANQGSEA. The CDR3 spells CSVDPTGDGQPQHF. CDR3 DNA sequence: TGCAGCGTTGACCCGACAGGGGACGGTCAGCCCCAGCATTTT.

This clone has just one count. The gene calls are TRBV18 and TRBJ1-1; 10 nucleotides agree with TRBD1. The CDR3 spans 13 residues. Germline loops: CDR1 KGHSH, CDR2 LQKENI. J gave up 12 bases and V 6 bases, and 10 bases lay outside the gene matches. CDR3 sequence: CASSPTGQGDSFF. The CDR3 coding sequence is TGTGCCAGCTCCCCTACCGGACAGGGGGATTCTTTCTTT.

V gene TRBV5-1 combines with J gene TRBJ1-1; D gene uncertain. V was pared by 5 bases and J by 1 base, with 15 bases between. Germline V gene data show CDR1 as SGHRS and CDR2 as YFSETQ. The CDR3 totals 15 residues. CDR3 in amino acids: CASRGGEGANTEAFF. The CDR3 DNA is TGCGCCAGCAGGGGCGGGGAGGGAGCGAACACTGAAGCTTTCTTT. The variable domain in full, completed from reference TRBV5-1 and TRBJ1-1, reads KAGVTQTPRYLIKTRGQQVTLSCSPISGHRSVSWYQQTPGQGLQFLFEYFSETQRNKGNFPGRFSGRQFSNSRSEMNVSTLELGDSALYLCASRGGEGANTEAFFGQGTRLTVV.

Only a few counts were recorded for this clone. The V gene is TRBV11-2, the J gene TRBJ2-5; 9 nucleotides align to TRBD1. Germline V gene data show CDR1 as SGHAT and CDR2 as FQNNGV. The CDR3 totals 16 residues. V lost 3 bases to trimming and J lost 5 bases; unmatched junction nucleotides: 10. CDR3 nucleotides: TGTGCCAGCAGCTTCCAGACAGGGGGGTCGAGGGAGACCCAGTACTTC. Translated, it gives CASSFQTGGSRETQYF. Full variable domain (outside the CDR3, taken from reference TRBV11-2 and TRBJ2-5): EAGVAQSPRYKIIEKRQSVAFWCNPISGHATLYWYQQILGQGPKLLIQFQNNGVVDDSQLPKDRFSAERLKGVDSTLKIQPAKLEDSAVYLCASSFQTGGSRETQYFGPGTRLLVL.

CDR3 sequence reads: CAWVPGERNSPLHF. The DNA for the CDR3 is TGTGCCTGGGTCCCTGGGGAGAGGAATTCACCCCTCCACTTT. This rearrangement joins TRBV30 to TRBJ1-6; D ambiguous. Germline lookup yields CDR1 GTSNPN and CDR2 SVGIG (reference sequence). CDR3 length equals 14 residues. Trimming shortened V by 5 bases and J by 7 bases, and 15 bases separated the two germline ends.

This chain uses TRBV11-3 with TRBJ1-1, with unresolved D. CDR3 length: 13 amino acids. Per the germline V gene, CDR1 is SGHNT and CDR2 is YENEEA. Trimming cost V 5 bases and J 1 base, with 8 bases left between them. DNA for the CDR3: TGTGCCAGCAGCCGAATGAGGAACACTGAAGCTTTCTTT. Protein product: CASSRMRNTEAFF. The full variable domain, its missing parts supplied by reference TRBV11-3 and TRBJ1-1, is EAGVVQSPRYKIIEKKQPVAFWCNPISGHNTLYWYLQNLGQGPELLIRYENEEAVDDSQLPKDRFSAERLKGVDSTLKIQPAELGDSAVYLCASSRMRNTEAFFGQGTRLTVV.

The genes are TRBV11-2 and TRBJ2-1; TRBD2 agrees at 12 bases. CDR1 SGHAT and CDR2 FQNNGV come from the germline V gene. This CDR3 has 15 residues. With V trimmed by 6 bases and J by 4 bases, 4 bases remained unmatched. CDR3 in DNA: TGTGCCAGCAGGGCCCTAGCGGGGGGGTACAATGAGCAGTTCTTC. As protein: CASRALAGGYNEQFF. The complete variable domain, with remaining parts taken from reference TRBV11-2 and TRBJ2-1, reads EAGVAQSPRYKIIEKRQSVAFWCNPISGHATLYWYQQILGQGPKLLIQFQNNGVVDDSQLPKDRFSAERLKGVDSTLKIQPAKLEDSAVYLCASRALAGGYNEQFFGPGTRLTVL.

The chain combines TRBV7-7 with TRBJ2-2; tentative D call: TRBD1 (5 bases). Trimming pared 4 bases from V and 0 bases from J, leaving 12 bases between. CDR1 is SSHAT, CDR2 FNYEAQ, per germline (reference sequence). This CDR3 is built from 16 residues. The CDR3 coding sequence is TGTGCCAGCAGCTCCGGTACAGGTTCGAACACCGGGGAGCTGTTTTTT. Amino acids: CASSSGTGSNTGELFF.

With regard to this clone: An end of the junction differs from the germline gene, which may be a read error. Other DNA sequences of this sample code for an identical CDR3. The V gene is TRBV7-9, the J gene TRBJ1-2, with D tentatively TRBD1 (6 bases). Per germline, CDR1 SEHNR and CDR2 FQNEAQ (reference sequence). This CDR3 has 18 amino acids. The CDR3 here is CASSFFPWLSDRNYGYTF. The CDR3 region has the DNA TGTGCCAGCAGCTTCTTCCCATGGCTCTCGGACAGAAACTACGGCTACACCTTC.